The next 31 T cell receptor beta chains were all read from a single sample in a study of T-cell reconstitution after alpha-beta-depleted transplantation in children. Preparation of the TCRbeta library was carried out with unique molecular identifiers. TCRdb itself ran the PCR reads through MiXCR, one entry per CDR3 protein. The table shows 500,000 to 750,000 distinct CDR3 sequences, with roughly 30% occurring only once. The material was PBMCs, obtained before TCRalphabeta/CD19-depleted stem cell transplant. The receptors come from a boy under three years old with Wiskott-Aldrich syndrome, due to receive a stem cell transplant.

This clonotype has more than one count but fewer than ten. The chain recombines TRBV7-3 with TRBJ2-1; D is uncertain. Trimming stripped 3 bases from V and 0 bases from J, with 9 bases between. The CDR3 is 15 residues long. CDR1 SGHTA and CDR2 FQGTGA come from the germline V gene. The CDR3 coding sequence is TGTGCCAGCAGCTTCAAGGCTAGCTCCTACAATGAGCAGTTCTTC. Translation gives CASSFKASSYNEQFF.

This clonotype was seen a few times. The chain couples TRBV5-5 to TRBJ2-2; the D gene is possibly TRBD2 (5 bases). This CDR3 has 13 amino acids. CDR1 and CDR2 (germline): SGHKS, YYEKEE (reference sequence). V was cut by 4 bases and J by 6 bases, with 10 bases left in between. The chain's CDR3 is CASSPLVPGELFF. DNA for the CDR3: TGTGCCAGCAGCCCACTAGTCCCCGGGGAGCTGTTTTTT.

Ten or more counts support this clonotype. The chain is built from TRBV12-3 or TRBV12-4 and TRBJ2-5, with D maybe TRBD2 (5 bases). CDR3 length: 13 residues. V shed 1 base and J shed 3 bases, with 6 bases lying between them. Here the CDR3 reads CASSLVAKETQYF. The DNA of the CDR3 is TGTGCCAGCAGTTTAGTAGCGAAAGAGACCCAGTACTTC.

This clonotype was counted only a few times. CDR3 bases: TGCAGCACCCTAACTAGCGGACGCACAGATACGCAGTATTTT. The encoded protein is CSTLTSGRTDTQYF. The V and J genes are TRBV29-1 and TRBJ2-3; TRBD2 matches at 8 bases. Looked up from germline, CDR1 is SQVTM and CDR2 is ANQGSEA. Trimming took 8 bases from V and 1 from J; bases not matched to a gene: 8. This CDR3 is 14 amino acids long.

This clonotype was counted many times. V is TRBV5-1 and J is TRBJ2-1; TRBD2 is a possible D gene (5 bases). Germline CDR1 is SGHRS and CDR2 is YFSETQ. This CDR3 is built from 13 residues. V gave up 7 bases and J gave up 5 bases, with 13 bases separating them. CDR3 sequence: CASGISSNNEQFF. The CDR3 DNA reads as TGCGCCAGCGGGATCTCTAGCAACAATGAGCAGTTCTTC.

This clonotype was detected a few times. The chain has TRBV20-1 and TRBJ1-5; 8 nucleotides match TRBD1. Germline loops: CDR1 DFQATT, CDR2 SNEGSKA (reference sequence). The CDR3 covers 13 residues. The J segment lost 6 bases and the V segment lost 1 base, leaving 2 bases of the junction unmatched. CDR3 coding DNA: TGCAGTGCTAGAGGGACAGGGATTCAGCCCCAGCATTTT. Translating gives CSARGTGIQPQHF.

This clonotype was detected a few times. The chain employs TRBV20-1 and TRBJ2-5, with D perhaps TRBD2 (6 bases). Trimming left V 6 bases short and J 3 bases short, with 20 bases between. Germline V gene data show CDR1 as DFQATT and CDR2 as SNEGSKA (reference sequence). This CDR3 has 15 residues. CDR3 sequence: CSARSGGIGKETQYF. The CDR3 DNA reads TGCAGTGCGCGGAGTGGGGGGATCGGCAAAGAGACCCAGTACTTC.

The CDR3 DNA is TGCAGTGCAGCCCCGAGGGTCGGGGCTAATGAAAAACTGTTTTTT. Residues: CSAAPRVGANEKLFF. The chain recombines TRBV20-1 with TRBJ1-4; D gene ambiguous. V lost 6 bases, J lost 3 bases, and 17 bases lay in between. CDR1 is DFQATT and CDR2 is SNEGSKA in the germline V gene (reference sequence). CDR3 size: 15 residues.

This clonotype has a handful of counts. This sequence joins TRBV5-1 and TRBJ2-1; TRBD2 aligns across 9 bases. Per germline, CDR1 SGHRS and CDR2 YFSETQ. The V and J ends lost 0 bases and 7 bases, in that order; junction bases with no gene match: 8. The CDR3 is made up of 16 amino acids. This CDR3 is CASSLVLAGPFNEQFF. CDR3 sequence (DNA): TGCGCCAGCAGCTTGGTTCTAGCGGGACCCTTTAATGAGCAGTTCTTC.

The chain carries TRBV12-3 or TRBV12-4 and TRBJ1-1, with 7 positions matching TRBD1. The CDR3 is made up of 16 amino acids. Unmatched junction bases numbered 18, after V lost 5 bases and J lost 9 bases. CDR3 region: CASSLRQGLTLDKAFF. DNA for the CDR3: TGTGCCAGCAGTCTAAGACAGGGTCTAACTCTCGATAAAGCTTTCTTT.

This chain joins TRBV29-1 and TRBJ1-2, with D possibly matching TRBD1 (5 bases). The CDR3 totals 14 residues. Germline V gene data show CDR1 as SQVTM and CDR2 as ANQGSEA. Trimming pared 6 bases from V and 4 bases from J, leaving 18 bases between. The DNA for the CDR3 is TGCAGCGTGGGGGTTGCCCCCGTCCTCTATGGCTACACCTTC. Residues: CSVGVAPVLYGYTF.

The chain is built from TRBV5-1 and TRBJ2-1, with 10 bases aligning to TRBD2. The CDR3 length is 16 residues. Germline CDR1 SGHRS, CDR2 YFSETQ. The J segment lost 7 bases and the V segment lost 1 base, leaving 8 bases of the junction unmatched. CDR3: CASSLWLAGEKNEQFF. DNA for the CDR3: TGCGCCAGCAGCTTGTGGCTAGCGGGAGAGAAGAATGAGCAGTTCTTC.

This chain connects TRBV12-3 or TRBV12-4 to TRBJ1-1, with no clear D. V was shortened by 6 bases and J by 1 base, with 15 bases between the two germline ends. The CDR3 has 15 amino acids. CDR3 protein: CASRLLVPTNTEAFF. The CDR3 bases are TGTGCCAGCAGGCTCTTGGTGCCGACGAACACTGAAGCTTTCTTT.

The chain carries TRBV28 and TRBJ1-2; D not certain. From germline, CDR1 is MDHEN and CDR2 SYDVKM. V lost 4 bases to trimming and J lost 8 bases, with 8 bases between them. The CDR3 length is 11 residues. This CDR3 is CASSSGSGYTF. The DNA for the CDR3 is TGTGCCAGCAGTTCGGGGTCAGGCTACACCTTC.

This chain links TRBV20-1 with TRBJ2-2; D ambiguous. Trimming cost V 3 bases and J 15 bases, with 23 bases left between them. The CDR3 spans 14 residues. The germline gives CDR1 DFQATT, CDR2 SNEGSKA (reference sequence). The CDR3 DNA reads TGCAGTGCTAGCCCAATATCGACCCCGGAAGAGTTGTTTTTT. This codes for CSASPISTPEELFF.

The chain carries TRBV7-2 and TRBJ1-3, with TRBD1 as a possible D gene (5 bases). The CDR3 has 15 amino acids. Trimming stripped 4 bases from V and 2 bases from J, with 12 bases between. Looked up from germline, CDR1 is SGHTA and CDR2 is FQGNSA. DNA for the CDR3: TGTGCCAGCAGCTCCTGGGCCAGGGCTGGAAACACCATATATTTT. This codes for CASSSWARAGNTIYF.

This clonotype was detected a few times. The chain employs TRBV3-1 and TRBJ2-2; D call uncertain. V lost 4 bases to trimming and J lost 9 bases, with 12 bases between them. Germline lookup yields CDR1 LGHDT and CDR2 YNNKEL (reference sequence). The CDR3 spans 13 residues. For the CDR3, the DNA is TGTGCCAGCAGCCCCCAGTTCGGGCGGGAGCTGTTTTTT. Translated: CASSPQFGRELFF.

In the case of this clonotype: No conserved phenylalanine or tryptophan ends this CDR3, so it is likely a read error. The CDR3 region is CASSPSGSSYEQYS. In nucleotides, the CDR3 is TGTGCCAGCAGCCCTAGCGGTAGCTCCTACGAGCAGTACTCC. The chain uses TRBV2 and TRBJ2-7; TRBD2 matches 7 bases. The CDR3 totals 14 residues. The V and J ends lost 6 bases and 0 bases, in that order; junction bases with no gene match: 5. Germline CDR1 is SNHLY and CDR2 is FYNNEI.

This clonotype was detected a few times. The V and J genes are TRBV11-2 and TRBJ1-1; 9 nucleotides agree with TRBD1. The J segment lost 7 bases and the V segment lost 2 bases, leaving 8 bases of the junction unmatched. Germline V gene lookup returns CDR1 SGHAT and CDR2 FQNNGV. The CDR3 consists of 15 residues. The chain's CDR3 is CASSLHRGRIVEAFF. CDR3 nucleotides: TGTGCCAGCAGCTTACACAGGGGGCGCATCGTTGAAGCTTTCTTT. The full variable domain, its missing parts supplied by reference TRBV11-2 and TRBJ1-1, is EAGVAQSPRYKIIEKRQSVAFWCNPISGHATLYWYQQILGQGPKLLIQFQNNGVVDDSQLPKDRFSAERLKGVDSTLKIQPAKLEDSAVYLCASSLHRGRIVEAFFGQGTRLTVV.

The gene calls are TRBV20-1 and TRBJ2-7; 12 bases line up with TRBD2. Per the germline V gene, CDR1 is DFQATT and CDR2 is SNEGSKA (reference sequence). The ends lost 3 bases at V and 5 bases at J; junction bases unmatched: 14. The CDR3 spans 17 residues. This CDR3 reads CSARDIPKTSGSHEQYF. The CDR3 nucleotides read TGCAGTGCTAGGGATATCCCAAAGACTAGCGGGAGTCACGAGCAGTACTTC.

In its sample, this clonotype was seen a few times. The chain couples TRBV12-3 or TRBV12-4 to TRBJ2-1; D may match TRBD1 or TRBD2 (5 bases each). This CDR3 comprises 14 residues. V was pared by 3 bases and J by 8 bases, with 14 bases between. CDR3 DNA sequence: TGTGCCAGCAGTTTCGGGGCAGCTTCGGATGAGCAGTTCTTC. Amino acids: CASSFGAASDEQFF.

The genes are TRBV7-9 and TRBJ2-1; D call uncertain. The CDR3 is made up of 13 amino acids. Germline CDR1 SEHNR, CDR2 FQNEAQ (reference sequence). V lost 2 bases to trimming and J lost 8 bases, with 10 bases between them. Written as DNA, the CDR3 is TGTGCCAGCAGCTTAATTAGTGTCTATGAGCAGTTCTTC. Translating it yields CASSLISVYEQFF.

This clonotype was picked up a small number of times. The V call is TRBV6-5, the J call TRBJ1-1; D is uncertain. The CDR3 has 16 residues. Germline CDR1 is MNHEY and CDR2 is SVGAGI. Between the trimmed V and J ends, which lost 0 bases and 1 base, there was a span of 12 bases. The CDR3 bases are TGTGCCAGCAGTTACTCAGGAAGCACTTCGAACACTGAAGCTTTCTTT. Translation gives CASSYSGSTSNTEAFF.

This clonotype was seen a handful of times. V gene TRBV5-5 combines with J gene TRBJ2-7; D possibly corresponds to TRBD2 (5 bases). V dropped 5 bases and J dropped 4 bases, with 10 bases sitting between them. This CDR3 contains 12 residues. The germline CDR1 and CDR2 sequences are SGHKS and YYEKEE (reference sequence). The CDR3 sequence: CASRGAHYEQYF. CDR3 in DNA: TGTGCCAGCAGGGGAGCACATTACGAGCAGTACTTC.

Comments on this clonotype: A junction end diverges from the germline sequence, so it may reflect a read error. The gene calls are TRBV5-1 and TRBJ2-6, with a tentative D call TRBD2 (6 bases). The V gene's germline CDR1 is SGHRS and CDR2 YFSETQ. This CDR3 has 13 amino acids. CDR3 protein: CSSREAGANVLTF. The CDR3 bases are TGCTCCAGCAGGGAGGCTGGGGCCAACGTCCTGACTTTC.

This clonotype was seen more than once but under ten times. V is TRBV3-1 and J is TRBJ2-7; 9 bases are shared with TRBD1. The germline CDR1 and CDR2 sequences are LGHDT and YNNKEL (reference sequence). This CDR3 comprises 15 residues. V lost 5 bases, J lost 5 bases, and 10 bases stayed unmatched. As DNA, the CDR3 is TGTGCCAGCAGCTTTACCGGGACAGGGTTGAACGAGCAGTACTTC. It codes for CASSFTGTGLNEQYF.

This clonotype turned up a few times. J is TRBJ2-3 and V is TRBV5-1, with TRBD2 identical over 12 bases. Germline assignment: CDR1 SGHRS and CDR2 YFSETQ. Germline trimming cut 2 bases from V and 6 bases from J; bases unmatched to any gene: 1. The CDR3 extends over 14 amino acids. The CDR3 loop is CASSFTSGRDTQYF. In DNA form, the CDR3 reads TGCGCCAGCAGCTTCACTAGCGGGAGGGATACGCAGTATTTT.

This clonotype was observed a handful of times. The chain couples TRBV10-2 to TRBJ2-5; 11 bases line up with TRBD1. The CDR3 has 18 residues. V was clipped by 4 bases and J by 8 bases; unmatched bases: 18. The germline CDR1 and CDR2 sequences are WSHSY and SAAADI. The CDR3 DNA reads as TGCGCCAGCAGTGGACGGCGGGCTCCTCCGGGACAGGGGGTTACCCAGTACTTC. This encodes CASSGRRAPPGQGVTQYF.

This clonotype has at least ten counts. The V and J genes are TRBV5-1 and TRBJ2-1; D uncertain. The CDR3 spans 13 residues. V was trimmed by 2 bases and J by 5 bases, leaving 8 bases between them. Per germline, CDR1 SGHRS and CDR2 YFSETQ. CDR3 DNA sequence: TGCGCCAGCAGCTTCTTGGCGGACAATGAGCAGTTCTTC. This gives the protein CASSFLADNEQFF.

V gene TRBV4-2 combines with J gene TRBJ2-1; 7 bases agree with TRBD2. The length of the CDR3 is 14 residues. V gave up 0 bases and J gave up 13 bases; unmatched junction bases: 9. Germline V gene lookup returns CDR1 LGHNA and CDR2 YNFKEQ. The CDR3 here is CASSQESGLGPQFF. In DNA form, the CDR3 reads TGTGCCAGCAGCCAAGAATCCGGACTAGGCCCCCAGTTCTTC.

The rearrangement links TRBV4-1 to TRBJ1-2, with D tentatively TRBD1 (5 bases). The CDR3 totals 16 residues. Germline lookup yields CDR1 MGHRA and CDR2 YSYEKL. V shed 1 base and J shed 0 bases, with 12 bases lying between them. Here the CDR3 reads CASSQAAGTANYGYTF. DNA for the CDR3: TGCGCCAGCAGCCAAGCGGCAGGGACTGCTAACTATGGCTACACCTTC.